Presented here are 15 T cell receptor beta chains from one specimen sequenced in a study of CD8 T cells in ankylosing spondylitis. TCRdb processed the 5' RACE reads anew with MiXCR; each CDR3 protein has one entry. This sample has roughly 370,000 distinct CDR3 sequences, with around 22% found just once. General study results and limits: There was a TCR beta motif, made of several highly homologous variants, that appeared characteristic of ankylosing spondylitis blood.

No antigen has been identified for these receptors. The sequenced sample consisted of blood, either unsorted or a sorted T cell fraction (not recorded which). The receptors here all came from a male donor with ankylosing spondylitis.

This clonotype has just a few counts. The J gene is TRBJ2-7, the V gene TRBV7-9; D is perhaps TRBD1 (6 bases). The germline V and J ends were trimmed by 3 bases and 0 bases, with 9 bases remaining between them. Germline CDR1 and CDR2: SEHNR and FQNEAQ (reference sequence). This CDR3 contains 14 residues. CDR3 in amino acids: CASSLLTGSYEQYF. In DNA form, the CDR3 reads TGTGCCAGCAGCTTGTTGACAGGCTCCTACGAGCAGTACTTC.

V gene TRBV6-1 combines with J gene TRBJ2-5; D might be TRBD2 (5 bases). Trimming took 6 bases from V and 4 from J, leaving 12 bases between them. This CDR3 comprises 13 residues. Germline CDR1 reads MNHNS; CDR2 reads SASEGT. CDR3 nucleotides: TGTGCCAGCAGATGGGGAGTTGGAGAGACCCAGTACTTC. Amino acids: CASRWGVGETQYF.

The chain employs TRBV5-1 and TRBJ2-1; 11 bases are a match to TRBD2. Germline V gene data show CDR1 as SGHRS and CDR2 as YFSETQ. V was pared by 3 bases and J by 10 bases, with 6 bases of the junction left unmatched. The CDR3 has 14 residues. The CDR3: CASSSVAGGWEQFF. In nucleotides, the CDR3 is TGCGCCAGCAGCTCGGTAGCGGGAGGGTGGGAGCAGTTCTTC. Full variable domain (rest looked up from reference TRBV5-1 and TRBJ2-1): KAGVTQTPRYLIKTRGQQVTLSCSPISGHRSVSWYQQTPGQGLQFLFEYFSETQRNKGNFPGRFSGRQFSNSRSEMNVSTLELGDSALYLCASSSVAGGWEQFFGPGTRLTVL.

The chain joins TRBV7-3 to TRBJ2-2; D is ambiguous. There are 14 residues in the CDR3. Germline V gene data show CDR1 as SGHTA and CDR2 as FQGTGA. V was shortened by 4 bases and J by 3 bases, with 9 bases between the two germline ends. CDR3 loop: CASSSNRDTGELFF. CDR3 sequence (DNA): TGTGCCAGCAGCTCAAACCGGGACACCGGGGAGCTGTTTTTT.

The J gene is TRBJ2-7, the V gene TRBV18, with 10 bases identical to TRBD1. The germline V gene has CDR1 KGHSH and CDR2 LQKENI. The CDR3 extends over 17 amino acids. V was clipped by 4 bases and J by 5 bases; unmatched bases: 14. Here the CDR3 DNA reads TGTGCCAGCTCACTACTGAGCCCGGGGACAGGGGAAAACGAGCAGTACTTC. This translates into CASSLLSPGTGENEQYF.

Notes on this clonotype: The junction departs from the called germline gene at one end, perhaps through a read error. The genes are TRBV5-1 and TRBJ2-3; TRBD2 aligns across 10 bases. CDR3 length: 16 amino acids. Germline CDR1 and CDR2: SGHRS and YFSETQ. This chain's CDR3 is CASSLGAGGPFDTQYF. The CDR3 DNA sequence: TGCGCCAGCAGCTTGGGAGCGGGAGGGCCCTTTGATACCCAGTATTTT.

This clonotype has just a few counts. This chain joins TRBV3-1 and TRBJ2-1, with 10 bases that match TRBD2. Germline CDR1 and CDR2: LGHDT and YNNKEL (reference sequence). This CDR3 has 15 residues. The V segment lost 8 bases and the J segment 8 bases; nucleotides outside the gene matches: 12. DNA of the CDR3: TGTGCCAGCGACGGGGTCACTAGCGGGATCCATGAGCAGTTCTTC. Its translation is CASDGVTSGIHEQFF.

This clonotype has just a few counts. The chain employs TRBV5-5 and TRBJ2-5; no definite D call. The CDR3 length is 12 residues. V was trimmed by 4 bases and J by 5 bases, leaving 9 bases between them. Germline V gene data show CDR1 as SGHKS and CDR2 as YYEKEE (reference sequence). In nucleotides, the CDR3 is TGTGCCAGCAGCCCCGCAGCGGAGACCCAGTACTTC. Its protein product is CASSPAAETQYF.

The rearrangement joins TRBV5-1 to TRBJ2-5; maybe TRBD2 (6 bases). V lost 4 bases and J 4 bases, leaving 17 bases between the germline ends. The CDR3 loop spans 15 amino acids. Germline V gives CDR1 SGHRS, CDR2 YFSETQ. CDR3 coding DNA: TGCGCCAGCAGCCTGGTGGGACGGGGAGGAGAGACCCAGTACTTC. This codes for CASSLVGRGGETQYF.

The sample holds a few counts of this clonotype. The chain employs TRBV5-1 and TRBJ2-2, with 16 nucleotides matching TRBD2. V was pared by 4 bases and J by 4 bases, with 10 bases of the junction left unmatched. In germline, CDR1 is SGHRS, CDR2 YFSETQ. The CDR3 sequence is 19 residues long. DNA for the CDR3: TGCGCCAGCAGCAAACCCGGGACTAGCGGGAGGGCCGGCACCGGGGAGCTGTTTTTT. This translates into CASSKPGTSGRAGTGELFF.

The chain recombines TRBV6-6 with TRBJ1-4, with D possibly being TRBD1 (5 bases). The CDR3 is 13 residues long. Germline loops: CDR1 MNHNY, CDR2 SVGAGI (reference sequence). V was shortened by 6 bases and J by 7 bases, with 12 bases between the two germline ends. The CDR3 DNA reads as TGTGCCAGCAGGGGGCCGGAGGGTGAAAAACTGTTTTTT. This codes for CASRGPEGEKLFF.

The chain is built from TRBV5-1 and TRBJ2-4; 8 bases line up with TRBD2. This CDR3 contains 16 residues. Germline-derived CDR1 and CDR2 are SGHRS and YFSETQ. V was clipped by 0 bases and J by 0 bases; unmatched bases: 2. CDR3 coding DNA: TGCGCCAGCAGCTTGGAGCTAGCGGGAGCCAAAAACATTCAGTACTTC. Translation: CASSLELAGAKNIQYF.

The CDR3 region has the DNA TGCAGTTGTGTACACCAGCCCTCCTACGAGCAGTACTTC. Amino acid sequence: CSCVHQPSYEQYF. The genes are TRBV20-1 and TRBJ2-7; D not resolved. The V end was cut by 8 bases, the J end by 0 bases, with 14 bases between. This CDR3 contains 13 residues. The V gene's germline CDR1 is DFQATT and CDR2 SNEGSKA (reference sequence).

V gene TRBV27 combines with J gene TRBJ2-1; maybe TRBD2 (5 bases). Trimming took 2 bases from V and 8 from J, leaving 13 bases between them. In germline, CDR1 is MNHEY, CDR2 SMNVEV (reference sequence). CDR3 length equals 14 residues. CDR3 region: CASSLRGSWDEQFF. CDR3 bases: TGTGCCAGCAGTTTACGAGGGAGCTGGGATGAGCAGTTCTTC.

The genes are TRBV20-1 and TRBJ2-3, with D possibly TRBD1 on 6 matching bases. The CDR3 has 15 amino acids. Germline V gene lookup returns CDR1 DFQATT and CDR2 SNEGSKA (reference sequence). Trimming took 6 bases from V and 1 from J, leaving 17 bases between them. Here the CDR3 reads CSAYGQTGGTDTQYF. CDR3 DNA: TGCAGTGCGTACGGACAGACCGGCGGCACAGATACGCAGTATTTT.